A single sample gave rise to the 15 T cell receptor beta chains below, sequenced in a study of blood T cells in healthy people across ages. Using a J-beta primer mix together with a sample-barcoded 5' primer, a second PCR was run for roughly 7 to 11 cycles. TCRdb re-called the 5' RACE reads through MiXCR, storing one row per CDR3 protein. The sample lists about 900,000 distinct CDR3 sequences; approximately 49% were seen once. Input material: blood. Every receptor here comes from a man aged 25-45 years in good health.

This clonotype showed up just a few times. The chain has TRBV27 and TRBJ2-5, with D possibly being TRBD2 (7 bases). V was cut by 2 bases and J by 2 bases, with 15 bases left in between. This CDR3 is 16 amino acids long. In germline, CDR1 is MNHEY, CDR2 SMNVEV (reference sequence). The CDR3 loop reads CASSLTGGGPQETQYF. CDR3 nucleotides: TGTGCCAGCAGTTTAACGGGCGGGGGCCCTCAAGAGACCCAGTACTTC.

About this clonotype itself: Sequence at one end of the junction differs from germline and may be a read error. The rearrangement links TRBV7-3 to TRBJ2-1, with D possibly being TRBD2 (6 bases). The length of the CDR3 is 15 residues. Germline values: CDR1 SGHTA, CDR2 FQGTGA. CDR3 sequence (DNA): TGTGCCAGCAGCCTAACTAGCACCCCCTACAATGAGCAGTTCTTC. Translated, it gives CASSLTSTPYNEQFF.

As regards this clonotype: This may arise from a read error, as a much more abundant clone is one base away. The chain employs TRBV5-1 and TRBJ1-4, with 8 bases lining up with TRBD1. Germline V gene sequence: CDR1 SGHRS, CDR2 YFSETQ. This CDR3 region has 16 residues. V was pared by 0 bases and J by 9 bases, with 10 bases of the junction left unmatched. This CDR3 reads CASSLGDRGREKKLFF. The CDR3 DNA is TGCGCCAGCAGCTTGGGAGACAGGGGACGGGAAAAAAAACTGTTTTTT.

This rearrangement joins TRBV20-1 to TRBJ1-1; TRBD1 is a possible D gene (6 bases). Germline CDR1 DFQATT, CDR2 SNEGSKA (reference sequence). The CDR3 covers 13 residues. Trimming left V 3 bases short and J 4 bases short, with 12 bases between. CDR3 sequence reads: CSARPEGGTEAFF. The CDR3 nucleotides read TGCAGTGCTAGGCCTGAGGGGGGCACTGAAGCTTTCTTT.

The gene calls are TRBV20-1 and TRBJ1-5; D is unclear. The CDR3 is 13 amino acids. The germline gives CDR1 DFQATT, CDR2 SNEGSKA (reference sequence). Trimming shortened V by 4 bases and J by 3 bases, and 10 bases separated the two germline ends. CDR3 amino acids: CSATRPNNQPQHF. The CDR3 bases are TGCAGTGCTACCAGACCGAACAATCAGCCCCAGCATTTT.

The chain is built from TRBV30 and TRBJ2-3; a weak D match, TRBD1 (6 bases). The V end lost 0 bases, the J end lost 3 bases, and 13 bases lay between the germline ends. Germline values: CDR1 GTSNPN, CDR2 SVGIG (reference sequence). The CDR3 extends over 15 amino acids. CDR3 sequence: CAWSVEAGATDTQYF. The CDR3 DNA follows: TGTGCCTGGAGTGTAGAGGCAGGGGCTACAGATACGCAGTATTTT.

This clonotype was counted only a few times. The rearrangement links TRBV7-9 to TRBJ1-1; tentative D call: TRBD1 (5 bases). CDR3 size: 13 residues. Germline assignment: CDR1 SEHNR and CDR2 FQNEAQ (reference sequence). The V gene lost 10 bases and the J gene lost 2 bases, with 14 bases spanning the gap. In nucleotides, the CDR3 is TGTGCCACTCGGGGGATAACTAACACTGAAGCTTTCTTT. Amino acid sequence: CATRGITNTEAFF.

CDR3 region: CASSYSSGRGEKLFF. In DNA form, the CDR3 reads TGTGCCAGCAGTTACTCGAGCGGGAGGGGAGAAAAACTGTTTTTT. The gene calls are TRBV6-5 and TRBJ1-4; D is possibly TRBD1 (5 bases). The CDR3 has 15 amino acids. The V end was cut by 0 bases, the J end by 8 bases, with 13 bases between. CDR1 MNHEY and CDR2 SVGAGI come from the germline V gene.

The rearrangement joins TRBV29-1 to TRBJ2-1; D gene uncertain. The end of the DNA fits TRBJ2-7 better, so the J call may be wrong. Germline values: CDR1 SQVTM, CDR2 ANQGSEA. This CDR3 is built from 12 residues. The CDR3 DNA reads TGCAGCGTTGTGTCGACTTACAATGAGCAGTACTTC. This translates into CSVVSTYNEQYF.

The J gene is TRBJ1-1, the V gene TRBV27; 7 bases agree with TRBD1. V lost 3 bases, J lost 3 bases, and 13 bases stayed unmatched. Germline values: CDR1 MNHEY, CDR2 SMNVEV (reference sequence). This CDR3 contains 17 residues. CDR3 nucleotides: TGTGCCAGCAGTTTCGGAGACAGGGTCAAGAGGTACACTGAAGCTTTCTTT. Translating gives CASSFGDRVKRYTEAFF.

The rearrangement uses TRBV7-2 and TRBJ1-3; TRBD1 agrees at 7 bases. After removal of 6 bases from V and 0 bases from J, the junction contained 8 bases not matched to a gene. Per germline, CDR1 SGHTA and CDR2 FQGNSA. The CDR3 runs to 16 residues. The CDR3 loop reads CASRATGVSSGNTIYF. The CDR3 region has the DNA TGTGCCAGCAGAGCTACAGGGGTGAGCTCTGGAAACACCATATATTTT.

This clonotype was observed a handful of times. The rearrangement links TRBV20-1 to TRBJ2-7; D ambiguous. Germline CDR1 DFQATT, CDR2 SNEGSKA (reference sequence). The CDR3 sequence is 11 residues long. Trimming stripped 6 bases from V and 6 bases from J, with 12 bases between. The CDR3 sequence: CSAAGVREQYF. As DNA, the CDR3 is TGCAGTGCGGCTGGGGTCCGCGAGCAGTACTTC.

The chain has TRBV5-8 and TRBJ1-2; no clear D gene. The germline gives CDR1 SGHTS, CDR2 YDEGEE. Trimming left V 4 bases short and J 8 bases short, with 15 bases between. The CDR3 length is 13 residues. The CDR3: CASSTDGLGGYTF. Here the CDR3 DNA reads TGTGCCAGCAGCACTGACGGCCTCGGGGGCTACACCTTC.

This clonotype was observed a few times. CDR3 sequence reads: CSARDRGRETQYF. The CDR3 DNA sequence: TGCAGCGCGCGGGACAGGGGGAGGGAGACCCAGTACTTC. The rearrangement uses TRBV29-1 and TRBJ2-5; 11 bases map to TRBD1. Unmatched junction bases numbered 6, after V lost 7 bases and J lost 5 bases. The CDR3 extends over 13 amino acids. The V gene's germline CDR1 is SQVTM and CDR2 ANQGSEA.

The chain links TRBV14 to TRBJ2-1; TRBD2 aligns across 11 bases. V gave up 4 bases and J gave up 8 bases; unmatched junction bases: 13. The CDR3 sequence is 17 residues long. Germline CDR1 reads SGHDN; CDR2 reads FVKESK. The CDR3 nucleotides are TGTGCCAGCAGCCGGCTAGCGGGGGGCTCTAGAAAGTATGAGCAGTTCTTC. It specifies CASSRLAGGSRKYEQFF.